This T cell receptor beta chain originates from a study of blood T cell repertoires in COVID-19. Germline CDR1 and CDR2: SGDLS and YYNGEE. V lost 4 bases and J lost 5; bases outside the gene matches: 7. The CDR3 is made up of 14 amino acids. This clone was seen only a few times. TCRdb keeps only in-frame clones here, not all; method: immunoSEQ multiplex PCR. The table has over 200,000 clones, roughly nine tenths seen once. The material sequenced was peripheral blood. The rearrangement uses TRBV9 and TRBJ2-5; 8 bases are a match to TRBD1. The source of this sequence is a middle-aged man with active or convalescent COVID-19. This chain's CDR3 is CASSLTGDRETQYF. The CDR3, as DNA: TGTGCCAGCAGCTTGACAGGGGACCGGGAGACCCAGTACTTC.